This record covers a single T cell receptor (beta chain). Antigen unknown. These data originate in a study of T cell responses to AZD1222 COVID-19 vaccine. Study-level points and caveats: At baseline, just 5 or 6 AZD1222 recipients tested seropositive. The breadth and depth of Spike-specific TCRs increased once two AZD1222 doses had been given.

The assay was immunoSEQ multiplex PCR, and TCRdb's table has in-frame clones only and misses some. The sample lists some 92,000 clones; 91% were seen once. The starting material was peripheral blood, obtained on day 0 of MenACWY control vaccination. The sequence came from an adult in good health.

In nucleotides, the CDR3 is TGTGCCAGCAGCCCTGACAACTATGGCTACACCTTC. It translates to CASSPDNYGYTF. The chain links TRBV3-1 (or the pseudogene TRBV3-2) to TRBJ1-2; D remains unclear. Germline CDR1 reads LGHDT; CDR2 reads YNNKEL (reference sequence). Trimming took off 4 bases at V and 2 bases at J, with 5 bases between the two ends. The CDR3 has 12 residues.